These 26 T cell receptor beta chains were all obtained from the same sample, sequenced in a study of cytomegalovirus exposure and HLA in healthy donors. PCR was performed using 60 Vbeta and 13 Jbeta primers. Profiled with immunoSEQ multiplex PCR; TCRdb holds only in-frame clones, not every one. The table shows some 140,000 clones, with over 75% occurring only once. The source material was PBMCs. The receptors shown here come from a woman aged 45-65 years in good health and CMV-seropositive.

The count of this clone is one. Other DNA sequences in the same sample also yield this CDR3. The chain combines TRBV29-1 with TRBJ2-5; 9 bases are shared with TRBD1. Germline assignment: CDR1 SQVTM and CDR2 ANQGSEA. The ends lost 7 bases at V and 2 bases at J; junction bases unmatched: 5. This CDR3 contains 13 residues. The CDR3: CSGRDRVQETQYF. CDR3 DNA: TGCAGCGGTCGGGACAGGGTACAAGAGACCCAGTACTTC.

Turning to this clone: In the same sample, other DNA sequences code for this CDR3. This rearrangement joins TRBV5-1 to TRBJ1-1, with a possible D match to TRBD1 (6 bases). The CDR3 runs 14 residues. The V and J ends lost 3 bases and 3 bases respectively, with 12 bases between them. Germline assignment: CDR1 SGHRS and CDR2 YFSETQ. The DNA of the CDR3 is TGCGCCAGCAGCTCACAGGGAAGGGACACTGAAGCTTTCTTT. It is translated as CASSSQGRDTEAFF.

The chain recombines TRBV11-1 with TRBJ1-2; D is perhaps TRBD1 (5 bases). The ends were cut back, 5 bases at V and 1 base at J, with 20 bases in the middle. This CDR3 has 17 residues. Germline V gene lookup returns CDR1 SGHAT and CDR2 FQDESV (reference sequence). CDR3 protein: CASSPRGQVISNYGYTF. In DNA form, the CDR3 reads TGTGCCAGCAGCCCCCGAGGACAAGTGATCAGTAACTATGGCTACACCTTC.

The rearrangement links TRBV7-2 to TRBJ1-2; 8 bases are shared with TRBD1. The CDR3 length is 13 residues. After removal of 4 bases from V and 8 bases from J, the junction contained 6 bases not matched to a gene. Looked up from germline, CDR1 is SGHTA and CDR2 is FQGNSA. Here the CDR3 DNA reads TGTGCCAGCAGCTCGGACAGGGTGGGAGGCTACACCTTC. Residues: CASSSDRVGGYTF.

V is TRBV28 and J is TRBJ1-3; D is unclear. Germline V gene lookup returns CDR1 MDHEN and CDR2 SYDVKM. There are 16 residues in the CDR3. Trimming took off 5 bases at V and 0 bases at J, with 14 bases between the two ends. CDR3 in amino acids: CASSLTRRISGNTIYF. The CDR3 coding sequence is TGTGCCAGCAGTCTGACGCGGCGGATCTCTGGAAACACCATATATTTT.

The J gene is TRBJ2-3, the V gene TRBV5-5; a possible D gene is TRBD1 (5 bases). The germline V gene has CDR1 SGHKS and CDR2 YYEKEE (reference sequence). The length of the CDR3 is 16 residues. V was clipped by 4 bases and J by 0 bases, with 15 bases between them. CDR3 protein: CASSQQGDPSTDTQYF. As DNA, the CDR3 is TGTGCCAGCAGCCAGCAGGGCGACCCTAGCACAGATACGCAGTATTTT.

This clone was detected a few times. This chain joins TRBV13 and TRBJ2-3; maybe TRBD2 (6 bases). Germline V gene data show CDR1 as PRHDT and CDR2 as FYEKMQ (reference sequence). CDR3 length: 15 amino acids. Trimming took 5 bases from V and 5 from J, leaving 17 bases between them. CDR3 in DNA: TGTGCCAGCAGCCAACGCGGGTCGCGGGGAGATACGCAGTATTTT. Protein: CASSQRGSRGDTQYF.

V is TRBV7-9 and J is TRBJ2-1, with D possibly matching TRBD2 (5 bases). This CDR3 comprises 16 residues. Germline V lookup: CDR1 SEHNR, CDR2 FQNEAQ (reference sequence). The V and J ends lost 5 bases and 0 bases respectively, with 14 bases between them. The CDR3 DNA reads as TGTGCCAGCAGCCCAAGTGGCGGGCCCTCCTACAATGAGCAGTTCTTC. It specifies CASSPSGGPSYNEQFF. Based on the CDR3 plus reference TRBV7-9 and TRBJ2-1, the full variable domain is DTGVSQNPRHKITKRGQNVTFRCDPISEHNRLYWYRQTLGQGPEFLTYFQNEAQLEKSRLLSDRFSAERPKGSFSTLEIQRTEQGDSAMYLCASSPSGGPSYNEQFFGPGTRLTVL.

The chain is built from TRBV9 and TRBJ2-1; 7 bases agree with TRBD2. Germline V gene data show CDR1 as SGDLS and CDR2 as YYNGEE. With V trimmed by 2 bases and J by 2 bases, 1 base remained unmatched. The CDR3 is made up of 14 amino acids. CDR3 DNA sequence: TGTGCCAGCAGCGTCACTAGCGCCTACAATGAGCAGTTCTTC. It yields the protein CASSVTSAYNEQFF.

The rearrangement uses TRBV20-1 and TRBJ2-1; the match to TRBD2 covers 9 bases. The CDR3 consists of 11 residues. Trimming removed 7 bases from V and 7 bases from J; junction bases left unmatched: 2. Germline values: CDR1 DFQATT, CDR2 SNEGSKA (reference sequence). The CDR3 DNA reads as TGCAGTGAGGCGGGGGGGAATGAGCAGTTCTTC. It codes for CSEAGGNEQFF.

The genes are TRBV6-4 and TRBJ1-1; D is uncertain. The CDR3 consists of 14 residues. Germline V gene lookup returns CDR1 MRHNA and CDR2 SNTAGT. V gave up 6 bases and J gave up 3 bases, with 14 bases separating them. The DNA of the CDR3 is TGTGCCAGCAGGGCCAGTTCTTTCTACACTGAAGCTTTCTTT. Translating gives CASRASSFYTEAFF.

This clone was counted between two and nine times. The chain employs TRBV18 and TRBJ2-3, with a tentative D call TRBD2 (6 bases). The CDR3 has 14 residues. Germline V gene data show CDR1 as KGHSH and CDR2 as LQKENI. The germline V and J ends were trimmed by 3 bases and 6 bases, with 13 bases remaining between them. CDR3 loop: CASSPAGEEDTQYF. In DNA form, the CDR3 reads TGTGCCAGCTCACCGGCCGGGGAGGAGGATACGCAGTATTTT.

V usage is TRBV4-3 and J usage is TRBJ2-5, with D tentatively TRBD1 or TRBD2 (7 bases each). Germline-derived CDR1 and CDR2 are LGHNA and YSLEER. The CDR3 is 15 amino acids. V lost 4 bases and J lost 2, with 14 bases in between. The CDR3 sequence: CASSPDRDYQETQYF. CDR3 bases: TGCGCCAGCAGCCCAGACAGGGACTATCAAGAGACCCAGTACTTC.

V usage is TRBV13 and J usage is TRBJ2-1; TRBD1 might be the D (5 bases). Germline V gives CDR1 PRHDT, CDR2 FYEKMQ (reference sequence). This CDR3 comprises 14 residues. Trimming removed 6 bases at V and 3 bases at J, with 12 bases between. The CDR3 loop is CASSLIRDYNEQFF. In nucleotides, the CDR3 is TGTGCCAGCAGTCTTATCAGGGACTACAATGAGCAGTTCTTC.

V usage is TRBV7-3 and J usage is TRBJ2-2; TRBD2 is a possible D gene (6 bases). This CDR3 is built from 16 residues. V lost 0 bases to trimming and J lost 2 bases, with 10 bases between them. Germline CDR1 reads SGHTA; CDR2 reads FQGTGA. CDR3 loop: CASSLTGGANTGELFF. In DNA form, the CDR3 reads TGTGCCAGCAGCTTAACAGGCGGGGCCAACACCGGGGAGCTGTTTTTT. Drawing the rest from reference TRBV7-3 and TRBJ2-2, the complete variable domain is GAGVSQTPSNKVTEKGKYVELRCDPISGHTALYWYRQSLGQGPEFLIYFQGTGAADDSGLPNDRFFAVRPEGSVSTLKIQRTERGDSAVYLCASSLTGGANTGELFFGEGSRLTVL.

This clone was detected a few times. The chain uses TRBV9 and TRBJ2-1, with TRBD2 matching over 9 bases. The CDR3 is made up of 16 amino acids. The germline V gene encodes CDR1 SGDLS and CDR2 YYNGEE. J was trimmed by 8 bases and V by 3 bases; bases with no gene match: 12. The CDR3 DNA reads as TGTGCCAGCAGCGCCATGAAGGCGGGGGGGCCTGATGAGCAGTTCTTC. Protein product: CASSAMKAGGPDEQFF.

This rearrangement joins TRBV15 to TRBJ1-2; TRBD1 might be the D (6 bases). Germline CDR1 reads LNHNV; CDR2 reads YYDKDF (reference sequence). The CDR3 totals 14 residues. Trimming took 5 bases from V and 5 from J, leaving 15 bases between them. In nucleotides, the CDR3 is TGTGCCACCAGCCCTTCGGGGGGCATTTATGGCTACACCTTC. This translates into CATSPSGGIYGYTF.

This sequence joins TRBV5-1 and TRBJ1-6; D is possibly TRBD1 (6 bases). This CDR3 region has 16 residues. Germline assignment: CDR1 SGHRS and CDR2 YFSETQ. V lost 0 bases and J 5 bases, leaving 12 bases between the germline ends. The chain's CDR3 is CASSLAGGQNNSPLHF. The CDR3 DNA is TGCGCCAGCAGCTTGGCAGGCGGACAGAATAATTCACCCCTCCACTTT.

CDR3 nucleotides: TGTGCCAGCAGCTTAGGAGGCGGGACAGGGGCAGGCGAGCAGTACTTC. This sequence encodes CASSLGGGTGAGEQYF. The chain has TRBV7-9 and TRBJ2-7; the match to TRBD1 covers 10 bases. CDR3 length: 16 residues. Per germline, CDR1 SEHNR and CDR2 FQNEAQ (reference sequence). Losses at the gene ends were 1 base for V and 6 bases for J; bases not matched to a gene: 9.

This chain connects TRBV5-6 to TRBJ1-1, with 9 bases fitting TRBD1. Germline V gene sequence: CDR1 SGHDT, CDR2 YYEEEE. There are 14 residues in the CDR3. With 7 bases clipped from V and 4 bases from J, the junction kept 8 bases outside the gene matches. DNA of the CDR3: TGTGCCAGCGGGGGGACAGGGTTCGTCACTGAAGCTTTCTTT. It specifies CASGGTGFVTEAFF.

The gene calls are TRBV2 and TRBJ2-7; D may be TRBD1 (5 bases). Trimming left V 3 bases short and J 7 bases short, with 13 bases between. CDR1 and CDR2 (germline): SNHLY, FYNNEI. CDR3 length: 13 amino acids. This CDR3 reads CASSEARAREQYF. The CDR3 DNA is TGTGCCAGCAGTGAGGCCAGGGCAAGAGAGCAGTACTTC.

The table lists this clone with a few counts. The chain carries TRBV4-1 and TRBJ2-7, with TRBD2 matching over 12 bases. With 4 bases clipped from V and 5 bases from J, the junction kept 6 bases outside the gene matches. CDR1 is MGHRA, CDR2 YSYEKL, per germline. There are 15 residues in the CDR3. The CDR3 loop reads CASSPGLAGRDEQYF. The CDR3 bases are TGCGCCAGCAGCCCCGGACTAGCGGGGAGGGACGAGCAGTACTTC.

This rearrangement joins TRBV4-2 to TRBJ2-7; tentatively, D is TRBD2 (7 bases). The V gene lost 0 bases and the J gene lost 0 bases, with 12 bases spanning the gap. The germline CDR1 and CDR2 sequences are LGHNA and YNFKEQ. The CDR3 length is 16 residues. The CDR3: CASSQDVGGHSYEQYF. The CDR3 bases are TGTGCCAGCAGCCAAGATGTGGGGGGGCACTCCTACGAGCAGTACTTC.

The DNA of the CDR3 is TGTGCCTGGAACCGGGCGGGGGTCAATCAGCCCCAGCATTTT. This codes for CAWNRAGVNQPQHF. This chain links TRBV30 with TRBJ1-5; D perhaps matches TRBD1 (5 bases). V was pared by 4 bases and J by 3 bases, with 13 bases between. The CDR3 extends over 14 amino acids. Germline V gives CDR1 GTSNPN, CDR2 SVGIG (reference sequence).

The chain recombines TRBV6-5 with TRBJ1-2; possible D gene TRBD1, 5 bases. This CDR3 is 15 amino acids long. V shed 4 bases and J shed 6 bases, with 18 bases lying between them. Germline lookup yields CDR1 MNHEY and CDR2 SVGAGI. In DNA form, the CDR3 reads TGTGCCAGCAGTTGGCTCCTGGGGCCAAGGGATGGCTACACCTTC. Its protein is CASSWLLGPRDGYTF.

This sequence joins TRBV7-2 and TRBJ2-7; D is perhaps TRBD1 (6 bases). The V gene's germline CDR1 is SGHTA and CDR2 FQGNSA. Trimming removed 5 bases from V and 1 base from J, with 18 bases in between. This CDR3 is built from 16 residues. CDR3 sequence (DNA): TGTGCCAGCAGCCATCCCAGGACAGAGATATCCTACGAGCAGTACTTC. Protein product: CASSHPRTEISYEQYF.